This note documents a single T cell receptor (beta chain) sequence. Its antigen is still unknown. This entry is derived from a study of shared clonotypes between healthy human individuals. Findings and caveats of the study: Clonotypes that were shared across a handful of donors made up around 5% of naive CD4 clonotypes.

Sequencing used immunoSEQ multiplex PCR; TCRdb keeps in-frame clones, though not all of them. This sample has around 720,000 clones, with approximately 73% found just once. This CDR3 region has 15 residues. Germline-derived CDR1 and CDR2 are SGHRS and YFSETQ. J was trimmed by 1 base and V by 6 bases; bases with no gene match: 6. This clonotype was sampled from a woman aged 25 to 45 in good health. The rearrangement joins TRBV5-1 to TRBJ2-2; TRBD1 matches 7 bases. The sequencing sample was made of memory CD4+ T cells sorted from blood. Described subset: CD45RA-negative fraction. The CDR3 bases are TGCGCCAGCAAAGCCGGACAGGAGAACACCGGGGAGCTGTTTTTT. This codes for CASKAGQENTGELFF.